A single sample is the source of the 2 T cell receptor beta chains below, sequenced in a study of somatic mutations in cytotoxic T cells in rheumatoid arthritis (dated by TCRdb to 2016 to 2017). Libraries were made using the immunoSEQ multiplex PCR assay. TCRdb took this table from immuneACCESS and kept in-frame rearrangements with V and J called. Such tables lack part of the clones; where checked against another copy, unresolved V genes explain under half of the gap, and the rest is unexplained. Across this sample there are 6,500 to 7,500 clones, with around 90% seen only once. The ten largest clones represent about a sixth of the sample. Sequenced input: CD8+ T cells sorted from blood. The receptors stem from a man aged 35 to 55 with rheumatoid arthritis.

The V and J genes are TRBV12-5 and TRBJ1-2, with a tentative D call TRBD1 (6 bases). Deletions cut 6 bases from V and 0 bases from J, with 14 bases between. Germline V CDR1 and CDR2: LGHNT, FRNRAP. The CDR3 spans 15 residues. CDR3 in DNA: TGTGCTAGTGGCGTCGGACAGCCCCCTAACTATGGCTACACCTTC. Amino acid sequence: CASGVGQPPNYGYTF.

CDR3 DNA: TGTGCCAGCAGCTTGGGCGATGAGCAGTTCTTC. This translates into CASSLGDEQFF. The chain has TRBV7-8 and TRBJ2-1, with unresolved D. The CDR3 is 11 amino acids. The V gene lost 3 bases and the J gene lost 8 bases, with 5 bases spanning the gap. The germline gives CDR1 SGHVS, CDR2 FQNEAQ.